This TCR beta chain was obtained from a study of CD8 T cells in ankylosing spondylitis. In making TCR beta libraries, quantitative 5'-RACE with molecular barcodes was used. TCRdb reanalysed the 5' RACE reads using MiXCR and keeps one entry per CDR3 protein. The sample has 270,000 or so distinct CDR3 sequences; over 15% are singletons. The germline gives CDR1 SGHAT, CDR2 FQNNGV. CDR3 length: 12 residues. V was shortened by 7 bases and J by 8 bases, with 12 bases between the two germline ends. The sequenced sample was blood, either unsorted or a sorted T cell fraction (not recorded which). The chain uses TRBV11-2 and TRBJ2-1; D may be TRBD2 (6 bases). This TCR was recovered from a male donor with ankylosing spondylitis or in good health (not recorded which). CDR3 coding DNA: TGTGCCAGCACATGGCGGGGACATGAGCAGTTCTTC. Translating gives CASTWRGHEQFF.